These T cell receptor beta chains were read from a single sample in a study of blood T cell repertoires in COVID-19. Assay used: immunoSEQ multiplex PCR; TCRdb lists only in-frame clones, some missing. The data contain tens of thousands of clones, approximately 86% of them singletons. Sequencing was done on a sample of peripheral blood. The receptors stem from a woman aged 60-70 years with acute or convalescent COVID-19. Both conserved end residues are part of each CDR3. A D gene is named only where the DNA matches it firmly. Not all rows give a size; the values are once, few, many and, for expanded clones, a class.

>-|TRBV6-1|-|TRBJ1-1
CASSDRAGRYTEAFF
TGTGCCAGCAGTGACAGGGCAGGTCGGTACACTGAAGCTTTCTTT
>-|TRBV19|-|TRBJ1-2
CASNGGYGYTF
TGTGCCAGTAACGGAGGGTATGGCTACACCTTC
>-|TRBV7-9|TRBD1|TRBJ1-1
CASSRGQGRTEAFF
TGTGCCAGCAGCAGGGGACAGGGGAGGACTGAAGCTTTCTTT
>-|TRBV9|TRBD2|TRBJ2-7
CASSGGRTPWEQYF
TGTGCCAGCAGTGGCGGGAGGACCCCCTGGGAGCAGTACTTC
>-|TRBV4-2|TRBD2|TRBJ2-7
CASSQGSGTSGYEQYF
TGTGCCAGCAGCCAGGGCTCCGGGACTAGCGGCTACGAGCAGTACTTC
>-|TRBV27|TRBD2|TRBJ2-5
CASSPFGASGRRETQYF
TGTGCCAGCAGTCCGTTCGGGGCTAGCGGGAGGAGGGAGACCCAGTACTTC
>-|TRBV7-6|TRBD1|TRBJ1-6
CASSLGAGGAYSPLHF
TGTGCCAGCAGCTTAGGGGCAGGGGGCGCTTATTCACCCCTCCACTTT
>-|TRBV18|TRBD2|TRBJ2-1
CASFRETSVYNEQFF
TGTGCCAGTTTTCGGGAGACTAGCGTCTACAATGAGCAGTTCTTC
>-|TRBV9|-|TRBJ1-2
CASSVEWSNYGYTF
TGTGCCAGCAGCGTAGAGTGGAGCAACTATGGCTACACCTTC
>once|TRBV4-1|-|TRBJ2-1
CASSQITGNEQFF
TGCGCCAGCAGCCAAATTACGGGCAATGAGCAGTTCTTC
>-|TRBV30|TRBD1|TRBJ1-4
CAWSQKTGVNEKLFF
TGTGCCTGGAGTCAAAAGACAGGGGTTAATGAAAAACTGTTTTTT
>few|TRBV9|TRBD1|TRBJ1-2
CASSVGPSGTGDPRYGYTF
TGTGCCAGCAGCGTAGGCCCCTCCGGGACAGGGGACCCGAGGTATGGCTACACCTTC
>-|TRBV5-1|TRBD2|TRBJ2-3
CASSWTSGDSDTQYF
TGCGCCAGCAGTTGGACTAGCGGGGACTCAGATACGCAGTATTTT
>few|TRBV5-1|TRBD1|TRBJ1-2
CASSLGQGNYGYTF
TGCGCCAGCAGCTTGGGACAGGGTAACTATGGCTACACCTTC
>few|TRBV28|-|TRBJ1-1
CASSSPTGMNTEAFF
TGTGCCAGCAGTTCACCGACAGGAATGAACACTGAAGCTTTCTTT
>-|TRBV5-1|TRBD1|TRBJ2-3
CASSTGQDPDTQYF
TGCGCCAGCTCCACTGGACAGGATCCAGATACGCAGTATTTT
>-|TRBV5-4|-|TRBJ1-1
CASSRDRVTFF
TGTGCCAGCAGCCGTGACAGAGTTACTTTCTTT
>-|TRBV28|TRBD1|TRBJ2-7
CASSPYRGSYEQYF
TGTGCCAGCAGTCCGTACAGGGGATCCTACGAGCAGTACTTC
>-|TRBV3-1/TRBV3-2|-|TRBJ2-2
CASSQDQGRFGELFF
TGTGCCAGCAGCCAAGATCAGGGGCGGTTCGGGGAGCTGTTTTTT
>-|TRBV13|TRBD1|TRBJ1-1
CASSQTTPGQGNTEAFF
TGTGCCAGCAGCCAGACAACTCCGGGACAGGGGAACACTGAAGCTTTCTTT
>-|TRBV5-5|-|TRBJ2-7
CASSGPRPPAYEQYF
TGTGCCAGCAGCGGGCCCAGACCTCCCGCCTACGAGCAGTACTTC
>-|TRBV2|-|TRBJ2-7
CASSVSSYEQYF
TGTGCCAGCAGTGTTAGCTCCTACGAGCAGTACTTC
>-|TRBV29-1|-|TRBJ1-1
CSVEDLGGAFGTANTEAFF
TGCAGCGTTGAAGATCTTGGGGGCGCCTTCGGGACGGCGAACACTGAAGCTTTCTTT
>-|TRBV9|TRBD1|TRBJ2-5
CASSVSSGTGVIETQYF
TGTGCCAGCAGCGTCTCATCCGGGACAGGGGTGATTGAGACCCAGTACTTC
>-|TRBV30|-|TRBJ1-4
CAWSPGGATEKLFF
TGTGCCTGGAGCCCTGGAGGGGCCACTGAAAAACTGTTTTTT
>-|TRBV19|-|TRBJ2-7
CASSNRDTRREQYF
TGTGCCAGTAGTAACCGGGACACACGAAGGGAGCAGTACTTC
>-|TRBV14|-|TRBJ2-7
CASSVYPNSYEQYF
TGTGCCAGCTCCGTCTACCCGAACTCCTACGAGCAGTACTTC
>-|TRBV11-3|TRBD1|TRBJ2-1
CASSTRDRINEQFF
TGTGCCAGCAGCACCCGGGACAGGATCAATGAGCAGTTCTTC
>-|TRBV21-1|-|TRBJ1-3
CASSKTPGVSGNTIYF
TGTGCCAGCAGCAAGACTCCCGGAGTATCTGGAAACACCATATATTTT
>-|TRBV27|TRBD1|TRBJ1-2
CASSLSAGGYGYTF
TGTGCCAGCAGTTTATCAGCAGGGGGTTATGGCTACACCTTC
>-|TRBV5-4|TRBD2|TRBJ2-7
CASSPGLAGSRQYF
TGTGCCAGCAGCCCCGGACTAGCGGGGTCCCGGCAGTACTTC
>once|TRBV28|-|TRBJ1-3
CASSSSSGNTIYF
TGTGCCAGCAGCTCCAGCTCTGGAAACACCATATATTTT
>once|TRBV4-2|-|TRBJ1-4
CASSIRVANEKLFF
TGTGCCAGCAGCATCAGGGTCGCTAATGAAAAACTGTTTTTT
>-|TRBV28|TRBD1|TRBJ2-5
CASSSPTGGDPPQYF
TGTGCCAGCAGTTCTCCGACAGGGGGTGACCCACCCCAGTACTTC
>-|TRBV9|TRBD2|TRBJ2-1
CASSVVAGGPSEQFF
TGTGCCAGCAGCGTAGTGGCGGGGGGGCCTAGTGAGCAGTTCTTC
>-|TRBV30|-|TRBJ2-7
CAWSVTGYEQYF
TGTGCCTGGAGTGTAACGGGGTACGAGCAGTACTTC
>-|TRBV3-1/TRBV3-2|-|TRBJ1-5
CASSFTNQPQHF
TGTGCCAGCAGCTTTACTAATCAGCCCCAGCATTTT
>-|TRBV19|TRBD1|TRBJ1-2
CASSIWGQGQTGYTF
TGTGCCAGTAGTATATGGGGACAGGGGCAAACTGGCTACACCTTC
>-|TRBV28|-|TRBJ1-5
CASSPGTWNQPQHF
TGTGCCAGCAGCCCTGGGACATGGAATCAGCCCCAGCATTTT
>-|TRBV28|TRBD1|TRBJ1-1
CASSFPPDRGHSNTEAFF
TGTGCCAGCAGTTTCCCTCCTGACAGGGGACATTCGAACACTGAAGCTTTCTTT
>-|TRBV4-2|TRBD2|TRBJ2-7
CASSLDSGGLLREQYF
TGTGCCAGCAGCCTTGACTCGGGAGGCCTATTGAGAGAGCAGTACTTC
>once|TRBV4-2|TRBD1|TRBJ2-1
CASSPHRKDRFYNEQFF
TGTGCCAGCAGCCCGCACCGAAAGGACAGGTTCTACAATGAGCAGTTCTTC
>-|TRBV5-1|TRBD2|TRBJ2-7
CASSLREGYEQYF
TGCGCCAGCAGCTTACGGGAGGGCTACGAGCAGTACTTC
>-|TRBV28|TRBD1|TRBJ1-1
CASSQQGALDTEAFF
TGTGCCAGCAGTCAACAGGGGGCTTTGGACACTGAAGCTTTCTTT
>-|TRBV3-1/TRBV3-2|-|TRBJ2-5
CASSQDGLARKEETQYF
TGTGCCAGCAGCCAAGATGGTCTAGCGCGTAAGGAAGAGACCCAGTACTTC
>-|TRBV25-1|-|TRBJ2-4
CASSEFSEGIQYF
TGTGCCAGCAGTGAATTTTCGGAGGGCATTCAGTACTTC